The text below deals with one T cell receptor (beta chain). The antigen is not known. Germline V lookup: CDR1 WSHSY, CDR2 SAAADI. This CDR3 spans 15 amino acids. V lost 3 bases and J lost 1; bases outside the gene matches: 3. This specimen comes from a study of T cell responses to AZD1222 COVID-19 vaccine. Study findings and constraints: After the peak T cell response, and only then, were repertoires sampled. It was only a handful of AZD1222 recipients who were seropositive at baseline. White British people made up most donors, females outnumbered males, and clonal diversity was possibly underestimated. Elevations in Spike-specific TCR breadth and depth followed administration of two AZD1222 doses.

Some clones are missing from TCRdb's copy, which holds only in-frame ones; the method was immunoSEQ multiplex PCR. This table has 150,000 to 200,000 clones, about 92% appearing once. The chain carries TRBV10-2 and TRBJ2-5; 9 bases match TRBD1. The input for sequencing was peripheral blood, taken on day 0 of AZD1222 vaccination. This sequence originates from an adult in good health. CDR3 nucleotide sequence: TGCGCCAGCAGTGAATTACAGGGGGCCCAAGAGACCCAGTACTTC. Translation gives CASSELQGAQETQYF.